This TCR beta chain was sequenced during a study of blood T cell repertoires in COVID-19 (dated by TCRdb to the early 2020s). About the study as a whole: The collaborator samples originated in the United States, Italy and Spain and spanned the acute and convalescent phases of COVID-19. The material from the prospective study consisted of cDNA or gDNA derived from T cells, B-cell-depleted T cells, or PBMCs. Deeply sampled blood TCRbeta repertoires from subjects exposed to, actively infected with, or recovered from COVID-19 were included in the dataset. The repertoires were released in a freely available public database intended as a resource for research on the immune response to SARS-CoV-2. Samples were obtained from the ongoing ImmuneRACE study (first 160 participants) and from some 1,200 subjects provided by 6 global collaborators. Nearly every sample came with metadata listing a de-identified subject ID, COVID-19 status, age in years and sex. Where available, HLA class I and class II types were taken from metadata supplied by the sample provider and were not determined by assay-based typing. Summary of the overall study and its limitations: How much clinical and demographic metadata was included differed by source and by participant, and the metadata was provided uncurated.

Of note for this clone: It lacks a known antigen. Base qualities are missing; no much larger clone stands one base away.

Germline trimming: 2 bases from V, 4 bases from J; junction bases outside gene matches: 3. Based on the germline V gene, the CDR1 and CDR2 sequences are SGDLS and YYNGEE. The CDR3 contains 14 residues, cysteine and phenylalanine counted. Only the CDR3 DNA stays, 42 bases, in frame from base 1. Enrolling through a virtual design, the prospective study's participants ranged in age from roughly 18 to 100 years and lived across about two dozen United States geographic areas. To assign participants to cohorts, the prospective study relied on clinical history that participants themselves reported in a screening survey and a study questionnaire. Recovered participants in ImmuneRACE Cohort 3 were defined as having two consecutive negative NP/OP PCR tests, clearance from a healthcare professional, or resolution of symptoms. Each participant in the prospective study had whole blood, serum and a nasopharyngeal or oropharyngeal swab collected by mobile phlebotomists. Additional blood draws and questionnaires over an approximately two-month period could optionally be provided by prospective study participants. Prospective study blood samples were shipped either frozen or at room temperature before DNA extraction.

The immunoSEQ Assay, a bias-controlled multiplex PCR, was used to amplify TCRbeta CDR3 regions from genomic DNA. As for the authors' bioinformatics: Within the assay, amplification of reference gene primers was used to estimate how many nucleated cells each sample contained. Sequence reads were collapsed and filtered to measure the absolute abundance of every unique TCRbeta CDR3 rearrangement. For each sample, productive Simpson clonality was calculated by taking the square root of Simpson's diversity index across productive rearrangements. The table was pulled from immuneACCESS by TCRdb, which kept in-frame rearrangements only. Such tables lose some clones; where checked, under half of the loss comes from unresolved V genes, and the rest has no known cause. V and J calls and clone size are those listed in that table; D and trimming were worked out from the DNA. The sample table records some 430,000 clones; roughly 87% of these occur just once. The ten largest account for about 0.63% of the sample.

Input material: PBMCs or T cells enriched from blood (not recorded which). This receptor chain uses TRBV9 and TRBJ1-3, with 7 bases aligning to TRBD1. This clonotype originated in a young man who had recovered from COVID-19. CDR3 sequence: CASSVGTAGNTIYF. In nucleotides, the sequence is TGTGCCAGCAGCGTCGGGACAGCCGGAAACACCATATATTTT.